The T cell receptor beta chain under discussion was sequenced for a study of blood T cell repertoires in COVID-19. V shed 5 bases and J 1 base; nucleotides not matched to a gene: 8. CDR1 and CDR2 (germline): PRHDT, FYEKMQ (reference sequence). The CDR3 has 17 residues. TCRdb's copy holds only in-frame clones and misses some; the assay was immunoSEQ multiplex PCR. The sample lists roughly 300,000 clones, roughly 80% occurring once. The V call is TRBV13, the J call TRBJ2-2; the match to TRBD2 covers 9 bases. The sample comprised peripheral blood. The TCR comes from a woman between 50 and 59 years old who had recovered from COVID-19. In DNA form, the CDR3 reads TGTGCCAGCAGCCCCCCTAAGCGGGAGGTGAACACCGGGGAGCTGTTTTTT. Protein: CASSPPKREVNTGELFF.